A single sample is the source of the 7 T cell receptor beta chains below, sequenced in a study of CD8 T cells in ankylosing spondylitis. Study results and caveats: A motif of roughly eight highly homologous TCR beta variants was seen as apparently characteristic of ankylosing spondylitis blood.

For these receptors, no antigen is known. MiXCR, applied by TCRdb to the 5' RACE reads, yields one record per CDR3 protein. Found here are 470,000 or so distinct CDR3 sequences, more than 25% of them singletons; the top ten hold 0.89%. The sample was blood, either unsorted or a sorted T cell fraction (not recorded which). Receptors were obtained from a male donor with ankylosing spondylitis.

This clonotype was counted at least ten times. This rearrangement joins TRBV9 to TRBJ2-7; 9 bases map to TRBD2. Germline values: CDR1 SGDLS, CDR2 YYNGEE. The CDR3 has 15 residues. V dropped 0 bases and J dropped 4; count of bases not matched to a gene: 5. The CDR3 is CASSVEGSGSYEQYF. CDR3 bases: TGTGCCAGCAGCGTAGAGGGTAGCGGGAGTTACGAGCAGTACTTC.

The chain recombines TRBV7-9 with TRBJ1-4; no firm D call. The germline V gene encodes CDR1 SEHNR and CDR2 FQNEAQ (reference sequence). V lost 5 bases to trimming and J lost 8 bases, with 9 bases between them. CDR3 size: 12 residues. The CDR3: CASSPVEEKLFF. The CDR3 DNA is TGTGCCAGCAGCCCCGTGGAGGAAAAACTGTTTTTT.

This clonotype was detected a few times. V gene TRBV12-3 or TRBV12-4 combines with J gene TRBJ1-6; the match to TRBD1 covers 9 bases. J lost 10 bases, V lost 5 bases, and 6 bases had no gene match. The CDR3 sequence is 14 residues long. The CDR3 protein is CASSLDRGVSPLHF. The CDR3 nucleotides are TGTGCCAGCAGTCTCGACAGGGGGGTGTCACCCCTCCACTTT.

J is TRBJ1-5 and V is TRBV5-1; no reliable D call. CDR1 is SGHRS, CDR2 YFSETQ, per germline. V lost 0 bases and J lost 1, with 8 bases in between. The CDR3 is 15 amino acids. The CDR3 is CASSLDGVSNQPQHF. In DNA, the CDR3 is TGCGCCAGCAGCTTGGATGGAGTCAGCAATCAGCCCCAGCATTTT.

CDR3 sequence reads: CSVGHGQGGQETQYF. As DNA, the CDR3 is TGCAGCGTTGGTCACGGGCAGGGGGGACAAGAGACCCAGTACTTC. The chain combines TRBV29-1 with TRBJ2-5; D perhaps matches TRBD1 (7 bases). Germline CDR1 and CDR2: SQVTM and ANQGSEA. V was shortened by 4 bases and J by 2 bases, with 17 bases between the two germline ends. This CDR3 has 15 residues.

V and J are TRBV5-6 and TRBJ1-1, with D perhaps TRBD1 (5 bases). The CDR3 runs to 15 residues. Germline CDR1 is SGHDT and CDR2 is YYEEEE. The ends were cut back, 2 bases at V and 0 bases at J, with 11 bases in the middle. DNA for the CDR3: TGTGCCAGCAGCTTCGGGGTCAGGGTGAACACTGAAGCTTTCTTT. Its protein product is CASSFGVRVNTEAFF.

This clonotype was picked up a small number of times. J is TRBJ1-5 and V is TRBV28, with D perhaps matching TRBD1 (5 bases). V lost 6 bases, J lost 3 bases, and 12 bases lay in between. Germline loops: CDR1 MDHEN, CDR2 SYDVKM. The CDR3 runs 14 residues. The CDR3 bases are TGTGCCAGCAGATCAACGGGGGACAATCAGCCCCAGCATTTT. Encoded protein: CASRSTGDNQPQHF.